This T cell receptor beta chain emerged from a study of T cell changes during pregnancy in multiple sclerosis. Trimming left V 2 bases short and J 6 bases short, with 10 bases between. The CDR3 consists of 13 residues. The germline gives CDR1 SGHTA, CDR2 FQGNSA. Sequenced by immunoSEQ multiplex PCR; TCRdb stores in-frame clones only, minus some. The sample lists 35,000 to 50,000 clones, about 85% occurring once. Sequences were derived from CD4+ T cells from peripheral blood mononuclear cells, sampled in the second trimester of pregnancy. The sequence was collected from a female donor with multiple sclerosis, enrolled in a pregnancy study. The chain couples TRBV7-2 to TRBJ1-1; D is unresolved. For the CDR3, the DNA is TGTGCCAGCAGCTTATCGGGAGTCGCTGAAGCTTTCTTT. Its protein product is CASSLSGVAEAFF. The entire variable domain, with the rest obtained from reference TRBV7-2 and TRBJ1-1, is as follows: GAGVSQSPSNKVTEKGKDVELRCDPISGHTALYWYRQSLGQGLEFLIYFQGNSAPDKSGLPSDRFSAERTGGSVSTLTIQRTQQEDSAVYLCASSLSGVAEAFFGQGTRLTVV.